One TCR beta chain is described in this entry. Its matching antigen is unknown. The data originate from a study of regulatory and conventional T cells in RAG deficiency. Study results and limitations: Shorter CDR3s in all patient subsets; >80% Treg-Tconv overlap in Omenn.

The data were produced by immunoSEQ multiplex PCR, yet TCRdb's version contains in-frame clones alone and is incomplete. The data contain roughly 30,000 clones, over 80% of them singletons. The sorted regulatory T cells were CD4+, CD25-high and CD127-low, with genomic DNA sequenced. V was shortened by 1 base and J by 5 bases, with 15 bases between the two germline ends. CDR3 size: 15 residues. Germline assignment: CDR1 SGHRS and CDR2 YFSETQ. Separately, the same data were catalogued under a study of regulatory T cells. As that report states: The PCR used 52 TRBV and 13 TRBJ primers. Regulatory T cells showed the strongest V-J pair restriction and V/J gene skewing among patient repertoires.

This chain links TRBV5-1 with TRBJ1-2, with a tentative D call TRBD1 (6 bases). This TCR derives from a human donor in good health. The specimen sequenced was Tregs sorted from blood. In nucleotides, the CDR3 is TGCGCCAGCAGCTTGTCTCGGGGGCGCGTGTATGGCTACACCTTC. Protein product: CASSLSRGRVYGYTF.